The source of this T cell receptor (beta chain) is a study of T-cell reconstitution after alpha-beta-depleted transplantation in children (TCRdb year 2016). Context from the whole study: T-cell immune reconstitution after TCRalphabeta/CD19-depleted allogeneic hematopoietic cell transplantation in children was quantitatively tracked in the study by means of TCR repertoire profiling. General findings and caveats noted by the study authors: Over the following months the frequencies of hyperexpanded clones went down, and after one year T-cell counts and TCRbeta diversity were mostly credited to newly produced T cells. The apparently early alphabetaT-cell count recovery about two months after transplant was reportedly dependent on only several hundred rapidly expanded clones derived from non-depleted graft cells. The high TCRbeta diversity at day 60 in some patients was ascribed to recipient T cells and intrathymic progenitors that had survived conditioning.

The treatment or condition label here, explained by the study, means: allogeneic hematopoietic cell transplantation with graft depleted of TCRalphabeta T cells and CD19 B cells. TCRalphabeta/CD19-depleted allogeneic hematopoietic cell grafts were given to the transplant recipients, all of whom were children. This clonotype appeared many times. Its antigen remains undetermined. No per-base quality is available; no much larger clone lies one base away. The method was PCR. Sequencer: Illumina HiSeq 2500. TCR library preparation used molecular barcoding, with unique molecular identifiers applied to normalize quantification of the TCRbeta repertoire. Starting from the raw public reads, TCRdb applied fastp trimming at Q25, assembled clones with MiXCR and retained in-frame beta chains. Records with the same CDR3 protein are collapsed into one entry carrying the most frequent genes and DNA. The sample contains roughly 280,000 distinct CDR3 sequences, roughly 12% of them found a single time. Less than 25% of the sample is taken by the ten largest.

V is cut by 3 bases and J by 0 bases, and the space between the germline ends is 18 bases. CDR1 SGHAT and CDR2 FQNNGV were looked up in the germline V gene. CDR3 length: 18 amino acids, cysteine to phenylalanine. Kept here is only the CDR3 DNA, which spans 54 bases and is read in frame from base 1. This receptor was obtained from a male patient under 10 years old who had a stem cell transplant for chronic granulomatous disease, so the T cells may come from the graft donor. Source: peripheral blood, taken 180 days after TCRalphabeta/CD19-depleted stem cell transplant. The chain is assembled from TRBV11-2 and TRBJ1-3; the best D guess is TRBD1, with 6 bases matching. The DNA sequence is TGTGCCAGCAGCTTCACAGGGACACCAATGAGCTCTGGAAACACCATATATTTT. This is translated as CASSFTGTPMSSGNTIYF.